This passage covers 20 T cell receptor beta chains from one sample sequenced in a study of neoadjuvant anti-PD-1 for oral cavity cancer. Repertoires were generated with immunoSEQ multiplex PCR, while TCRdb's copy carries only in-frame clones and drops some. The top ten clones hold approximately 2.8% of a sample with about 14,000 clones, about four fifths of them seen once. The time point: after neoadjuvant nivolumab, at surgical resection. Sequenced material: PBMCs, taken after nivolumab (anti-PD-1) treatment. These receptors all come from a person between 40 and 79 years old with oral cavity squamous cell carcinoma.

The chain combines TRBV7-9 with TRBJ1-2; the D is unclear. V lost 0 bases to trimming and J lost 7 bases, with 12 bases between them. The germline V gene encodes CDR1 SEHNR and CDR2 FQNEAQ (reference sequence). CDR3 length: 14 amino acids. For the CDR3, the DNA is TGTGCCAGCAGCTTAGCGCATAAAGAAGGTGGCTACACCTTC. Translation gives CASSLAHKEGGYTF.

The rearrangement uses TRBV15 and TRBJ1-4, with a possible D match to TRBD1 (6 bases). The CDR3 totals 14 residues. Germline V lookup: CDR1 LNHNV, CDR2 YYDKDF (reference sequence). Trimming stripped 5 bases from V and 4 bases from J, with 11 bases between. The CDR3 protein is CATSWGAGNEKLFF. The CDR3 DNA reads as TGTGCCACCAGCTGGGGGGCCGGTAATGAAAAACTGTTTTTT.

This sequence joins TRBV19 and TRBJ1-1, with unresolved D. Deletions cut 8 bases from V and 1 base from J, with 14 bases between. Germline V CDR1 and CDR2: LNHDA, SQIVND (reference sequence). This CDR3 has 14 residues. CDR3: CASLGGRENTEAFF. The CDR3 DNA is TGTGCCAGTTTAGGTGGCAGAGAGAACACTGAAGCTTTCTTT.

V is TRBV27 and J is TRBJ1-2, with 10 bases aligning to TRBD1. V lost 4 bases and J lost 2; bases outside the gene matches: 4. The CDR3 covers 15 residues. CDR1 and CDR2 (germline): MNHEY, SMNVEV (reference sequence). CDR3 sequence reads: CASSSPGQGNYGYTF. In DNA, the CDR3 is TGTGCCAGCAGTTCCCCGGGACAGGGGAACTATGGCTACACCTTC.

The chain recombines TRBV5-6 with TRBJ2-5, with 8 bases identical to TRBD2. CDR3 length: 17 amino acids. The ends lost 0 bases at V and 0 bases at J; junction bases unmatched: 7. The germline CDR1 and CDR2 sequences are SGHDT and YYEEEE. Here the CDR3 reads CASSLVGREVHQETQYF. The CDR3, as DNA: TGTGCCAGCAGCTTGGTAGGGCGGGAGGTCCACCAAGAGACCCAGTACTTC.

CDR3 coding DNA: TGTGCCAGCACCGGGACTAGCGGGATAGGAGAGACCCAGTACTTC. Encoded protein: CASTGTSGIGETQYF. The rearrangement joins TRBV6-1 to TRBJ2-5; 13 bases are shared with TRBD2. The CDR3 contains 15 residues. Germline CDR1 MNHNS, CDR2 SASEGT. J lost 4 bases, V lost 7 bases, and 6 bases had no gene match.

The chain couples TRBV18 to TRBJ1-1; tentatively, D is TRBD1 (5 bases). CDR1 and CDR2 (germline): KGHSH, LQKENI. The CDR3 is 13 amino acids. V gave up 0 bases and J gave up 8 bases, with 10 bases separating them. The CDR3 DNA reads as TGTGCCAGCTCACCACCAATGGGGCAGGAAGCTTTCTTT. It is translated as CASSPPMGQEAFF.

The J gene is TRBJ1-2, the V gene TRBV7-8; weak D call: TRBD1 (6 bases). The V gene's germline CDR1 is SGHVS and CDR2 FQNEAQ. V was shortened by 4 bases and J by 7 bases, with 19 bases between the two germline ends. The CDR3 extends over 15 amino acids. CDR3 amino acids: CASSSTGGAGLGYTF. CDR3 nucleotide sequence: TGTGCCAGCAGCTCGACCGGGGGGGCAGGGCTTGGCTACACCTTC.

This chain connects TRBV20-1 to TRBJ2-3, with D uncertain. CDR3 length: 11 amino acids. Germline assignment: CDR1 DFQATT and CDR2 SNEGSKA (reference sequence). The V end was cut by 3 bases, the J end by 5 bases, with 6 bases between. The CDR3, as DNA: TGCAGTGCTAGGGGTCTAGATACGCAGTATTTT. It specifies CSARGLDTQYF.

This clone showed up just once. The V call is TRBV11-2, the J call TRBJ2-7; possibly TRBD2 for D (6 bases). Germline V gives CDR1 SGHAT, CDR2 FQNNGV. The V gene lost 3 bases and the J gene lost 3 bases, with 15 bases spanning the gap. The CDR3 length is 15 residues. The DNA for the CDR3 is TGTGCCAGCAGCTTGGGGAGGCAGTTCGTCTACGAGCAGTACTTC. Protein sequence: CASSLGRQFVYEQYF.

The chain employs TRBV6-1 and TRBJ2-3, with D perhaps TRBD1 (7 bases). Deletions cut 4 bases from V and 4 bases from J, with 12 bases between. Per the germline V gene, CDR1 is MNHNS and CDR2 is SASEGT. The CDR3 covers 14 residues. This CDR3 is CASSVTRGADTQYF. The CDR3 nucleotides are TGTGCCAGCAGTGTAACCAGGGGGGCAGATACGCAGTATTTT.

The V and J genes are TRBV4-1 and TRBJ1-5; D gene uncertain. CDR1 and CDR2 (germline): MGHRA, YSYEKL. Trimming shortened V by 0 bases and J by 7 bases, and 13 bases separated the two germline ends. CDR3 length: 15 amino acids. The CDR3 spells CASSQDHHEGQPQHF. The CDR3 DNA sequence: TGCGCCAGCAGCCAAGATCATCACGAAGGGCAGCCCCAGCATTTT.

In this sample, this clone turned up a few times. The chain couples TRBV10-3 to TRBJ1-4; 7 bases fit TRBD1. The CDR3 spans 13 residues. Per the germline V gene, CDR1 is ENHRY and CDR2 is SYGVKD. Unmatched junction bases numbered 8, after V lost 10 bases and J lost 6 bases. The CDR3 DNA sequence: TGTGCCACCCAAGACAGGGTTGATGAAAAACTGTTTTTT. Its translation is CATQDRVDEKLFF.

The CDR3 DNA reads TGTGCCAGCAGCCCAGGGACTAGCTGGAATGAGCAGTTCTTC. Protein sequence: CASSPGTSWNEQFF. V and J are TRBV7-9 and TRBJ2-1; 9 bases align to TRBD2. The CDR3 is 14 residues long. The trim removed 5 bases at V and 7 bases at J, leaving 6 bases unmatched. The germline gives CDR1 SEHNR, CDR2 FQNEAQ (reference sequence).

Only one count was recorded for this clone. The chain combines TRBV10-3 with TRBJ2-2; 7 bases are shared with TRBD2. V dropped 11 bases and J dropped 1; count of bases not matched to a gene: 7. In germline, CDR1 is ENHRY, CDR2 SYGVKD. This CDR3 comprises 14 residues. The CDR3 coding sequence is TGTGCCGTGGACTCGGGGGGGAACACCGGGGAGCTGTTTTTT. Its translation is CAVDSGGNTGELFF.

The V gene is TRBV6-6, the J gene TRBJ2-5; the match to TRBD2 covers 8 bases. The germline V gene has CDR1 MNHNY and CDR2 SVGAGI (reference sequence). The V segment lost 6 bases and the J segment 3 bases; nucleotides outside the gene matches: 9. This CDR3 contains 15 residues. DNA of the CDR3: TGTGCCAGCAGGCATACGATTAGCGGGAAAGAGACCCAGTACTTC. The encoded protein is CASRHTISGKETQYF.

There are a few counts of this clone. The chain links TRBV5-6 to TRBJ1-2; no clear D. Germline V gene lookup returns CDR1 SGHDT and CDR2 YYEEEE. V shed 2 bases and J shed 0 bases, with 11 bases lying between them. The CDR3 is 15 residues long. This CDR3 is CASSLFGEANYGYTF. In nucleotides, the CDR3 is TGTGCCAGCAGCTTATTCGGGGAGGCTAACTATGGCTACACCTTC.

The chain carries TRBV4-1 and TRBJ1-5; maybe TRBD1 (6 bases). V lost 3 bases and J 0 bases, leaving 12 bases between the germline ends. Germline loops: CDR1 MGHRA, CDR2 YSYEKL. The CDR3 loop spans 16 amino acids. This chain's CDR3 is CASSQAGQNSNQPQHF. In nucleotides, the CDR3 is TGCGCCAGCAGCCAGGCTGGACAGAATAGCAATCAGCCCCAGCATTTT.

This chain links TRBV28 with TRBJ2-3; TRBD2 might be the D (6 bases). This CDR3 has 16 residues. Germline V gene sequence: CDR1 MDHEN, CDR2 SYDVKM. V was cut by 9 bases and J by 0 bases, with 19 bases left in between. CDR3 DNA: TGTGCCAGTTTGGCGGGACTTAAGTCTAGCACAGATACGCAGTATTTT. It codes for CASLAGLKSSTDTQYF.

The chain uses TRBV18 and TRBJ2-5; a possible D gene is TRBD1 (6 bases). CDR1 and CDR2 from the germline V gene are KGHSH and LQKENI. Trimming took 2 bases from V and 2 from J, leaving 9 bases between them. CDR3 size: 14 residues. The CDR3 sequence is CASSPKTGQETQYF. The CDR3 DNA sequence: TGTGCCAGCTCACCAAAGACAGGACAAGAGACCCAGTACTTC. The complete variable domain, with remaining parts taken from reference TRBV18 and TRBJ2-5, reads NAGVMQNPRHLVRRRGQEARLRCSPMKGHSHVYWYRQLPEEGLKFMVYLQKENIIDESGMPKERFSAEFPKEGPSILRIQQVVRGDSAAYFCASSPKTGQETQYFGPGTRLLVL.